A single sample is the source of the 27 T cell receptor beta chains below, sequenced in a study of cytomegalovirus exposure and HLA in healthy donors. PCR used 60 Vbeta primers and 13 Jbeta primers. TCRdb keeps only in-frame clones here, not all; method: immunoSEQ multiplex PCR. The sample holds approximately 130,000 clones, about 70% seen once. Sequenced input: PBMCs. The receptors stem from an older woman in good health and CMV-seropositive.

The genes are TRBV2 and TRBJ2-7, with D tentatively TRBD2 (7 bases). CDR3 size: 19 residues. Trimming stripped 5 bases from V and 2 bases from J, with 28 bases between. CDR1 is SNHLY, CDR2 FYNNEI, per germline. CDR3: CASSKKEGGVDFLTYEQYF. CDR3 coding DNA: TGTGCCAGCAGTAAAAAAGAAGGGGGGGTGGATTTCTTAACCTACGAGCAGTACTTC.

The genes are TRBV5-6 and TRBJ1-6; weak D call: TRBD1 (6 bases). Per the germline V gene, CDR1 is SGHDT and CDR2 is YYEEEE. V was shortened by 2 bases and J by 7 bases, with 13 bases between the two germline ends. This CDR3 is 15 amino acids long. CDR3 in amino acids: CASSLIQGKNSPLHF. For the CDR3, the DNA is TGTGCCAGCAGCTTAATTCAGGGGAAAAATTCACCCCTCCACTTT.

The rearrangement uses TRBV2 and TRBJ1-2; D unresolved. CDR1 and CDR2 from the germline V gene are SNHLY and FYNNEI. There are 15 residues in the CDR3. V was trimmed by 3 bases and J by 0 bases, leaving 11 bases between them. The chain's CDR3 is CASSDVSRANYGYTF. Written as DNA, the CDR3 is TGTGCCAGCAGTGACGTTAGCCGAGCTAACTATGGCTACACCTTC. The full variable domain, its missing parts supplied by reference TRBV2 and TRBJ1-2, is EPEVTQTPSHQVTQMGQEVILRCVPISNHLYFYWYRQILGQKVEFLVSFYNNEISEKSEIFDDQFSVERPDGSNFTLKIRSTKLEDSAMYFCASSDVSRANYGYTFGSGTRLTVV.

This clone was detected only once. The CDR3 DNA reads as TGTGCCAGCAGCTCCCCACCAGGGTACAATGAGCAGTTCTTC. It yields the protein CASSSPPGYNEQFF. The chain couples TRBV5-6 to TRBJ2-1, with a possible D match to TRBD1 (5 bases). This CDR3 is built from 14 residues. The V end was cut by 3 bases, the J end by 4 bases, with 11 bases between. Germline V gives CDR1 SGHDT, CDR2 YYEEEE. The full variable domain, completed using reference TRBV5-6 and TRBJ2-1, is DAGVTQSPTHLIKTRGQQVTLRCSPKSGHDTVSWYQQALGQGPQFIFQYYEEEERQRGNFPDRFSGHQFPNYSSELNVNALLLGDSALYLCASSSPPGYNEQFFGPGTRLTVL.

CDR3 residues: CASSPGGPSTDTQYF. The CDR3 region has the DNA TGCGCCAGCAGCCCAGGAGGACCTAGCACAGATACGCAGTATTTT. The chain employs TRBV4-1 and TRBJ2-3; TRBD2 might be the D (5 bases). V was shortened by 4 bases and J by 0 bases, with 11 bases between the two germline ends. The CDR3 consists of 15 residues. Germline CDR1 is MGHRA and CDR2 is YSYEKL.

CDR3 region: CASRNTLRQVTLSGANVLTF. CDR3 sequence (DNA): TGTGCCAGTAGGAATACTTTGCGACAGGTTACTCTCTCTGGGGCCAACGTCCTGACTTTC. The chain has TRBV19 and TRBJ2-6, with TRBD1 as a possible D gene (6 bases). Trimming cost V 6 bases and J 0 bases, with 24 bases left between them. Germline V CDR1 and CDR2: LNHDA, SQIVND (reference sequence). The CDR3 totals 20 residues.

The chain employs TRBV11-2 and TRBJ2-5, with TRBD2 matching over 7 bases. V shed 6 bases, J shed 2 bases, and the junction held 6 bases outside the gene matches. From germline, CDR1 is SGHAT and CDR2 FQNNGV. This CDR3 has 14 residues. The CDR3 here is CASSPRLAQETQYF. The CDR3, as DNA: TGTGCCAGCAGTCCTAGACTAGCACAAGAGACCCAGTACTTC.

The J gene is TRBJ2-2, the V gene TRBV10-3; 9 nucleotides agree with TRBD1. The V gene's germline CDR1 is ENHRY and CDR2 SYGVKD. V lost 6 bases to trimming and J lost 4 bases; unmatched junction nucleotides: 3. The CDR3 has 14 amino acids. The CDR3 DNA follows: TGTGCCATCAGACAGGGGGCCACCACCGGGGAGCTGTTTTTT. It encodes CAIRQGATTGELFF.

In regard to this clone: A read error may produce the germline difference seen at one junction end. The chain combines TRBV7-7 with TRBJ2-1, with TRBD2 matching over 7 bases. CDR3 size: 16 residues. Germline V CDR1 and CDR2: SSHAT, FNYEAQ (reference sequence). CDR3 in DNA: TGTGCTAGCAGCCCAGGGATCGGGACTAACTCCAATGAGCAGTTCTTC. Translated, it gives CASSPGIGTNSNEQFF.

This chain's CDR3 is CASSLDSPYEQYF. The CDR3 nucleotides read TGTGCCAGCAGCTTGGACAGCCCCTACGAGCAGTACTTC. This sequence joins TRBV5-4 and TRBJ2-7; D ambiguous. Trimming took off 0 bases at V and 2 bases at J, with 6 bases between the two ends. The CDR3 length is 13 residues. Germline CDR1 SGHNT, CDR2 YYREEE (reference sequence).

The V gene is TRBV27, the J gene TRBJ2-3; TRBD2 matches at 11 bases. With V trimmed by 6 bases and J by 1 base, 15 bases remained unmatched. The CDR3 runs 19 residues. In germline, CDR1 is MNHEY, CDR2 SMNVEV (reference sequence). CDR3 in amino acids: CASRIRVAGGVGGTDTQYF. For the CDR3, the DNA is TGTGCCAGCAGAATAAGAGTAGCGGGGGGGGTGGGCGGCACAGATACGCAGTATTTT.

The rearrangement uses TRBV6-1 and TRBJ1-5; D unresolved. Germline V gene data show CDR1 as MNHNS and CDR2 as SASEGT. V was cut by 1 base and J by 2 bases, with 15 bases left in between. The CDR3 extends over 17 amino acids. The CDR3 loop is CASSEGQMGWGNQPQHF. CDR3 DNA sequence: TGTGCCAGCAGTGAAGGTCAGATGGGCTGGGGCAATCAGCCCCAGCATTTT.

This clone has a handful of counts. J is TRBJ1-6 and V is TRBV6-6, with 7 nucleotides matching TRBD1. Germline CDR1 MNHNY, CDR2 SVGAGI (reference sequence). This CDR3 has 15 amino acids. V shed 2 bases and J 8 bases; nucleotides not matched to a gene: 6. The CDR3 region has the DNA TGTGCCAGCAGTTACGTAGACAGGGCGTATTCACCCCTCCACTTT. It encodes CASSYVDRAYSPLHF.

Comments on this clone: The sample has other DNA sequences that encode this CDR3 too. The chain carries TRBV19 and TRBJ1-1; TRBD1 is a possible D gene (6 bases). CDR3 length: 12 amino acids. The ends were cut back, 3 bases at V and 5 bases at J, with 7 bases in the middle. Germline V gene lookup returns CDR1 LNHDA and CDR2 SQIVND (reference sequence). As DNA, the CDR3 is TGTGCCAGTAGTATCAGGGGTACTGAAGCTTTCTTT. It is translated as CASSIRGTEAFF. Supplemented by reference TRBV19 and TRBJ1-1, the full variable domain reads DGGITQSPKYLFRKEGQNVTLSCEQNLNHDAMYWYRQDPGQGLRLIYYSQIVNDFQKGDIAEGYSVSREKKESFPLTVTSAQKNPTAFYLCASSIRGTEAFFGQGTRLTVV.

This chain uses TRBV6-5 with TRBJ1-2, with TRBD1 matching 9 bases. The CDR3 is 15 amino acids. Per germline, CDR1 MNHEY and CDR2 SVGAGI. With 0 bases clipped from V and 8 bases from J, the junction kept 7 bases outside the gene matches. The CDR3 sequence is CASSYSGTGGRGYTF. CDR3 nucleotide sequence: TGTGCCAGCAGTTACTCCGGCACAGGGGGCAGGGGCTACACCTTC.

There are a few counts of this clone. The chain combines TRBV5-1 with TRBJ2-3, with TRBD2 matching over 11 bases. Germline assignment: CDR1 SGHRS and CDR2 YFSETQ. The length of the CDR3 is 16 residues. The J segment lost 5 bases and the V segment lost 0 bases, leaving 5 bases of the junction unmatched. This CDR3 is CASSLGSTSGVDTQYF. The CDR3 DNA reads TGCGCCAGCAGCTTGGGCTCGACTAGCGGGGTAGATACGCAGTATTTT.

V is TRBV29-1 and J is TRBJ1-2, with TRBD1 as a possible D gene (6 bases). Trimming removed 4 bases from V and 2 bases from J, with 20 bases in between. The CDR3 loop spans 16 amino acids. The germline gives CDR1 SQVTM, CDR2 ANQGSEA. The CDR3 spells CSVGGGQRKGNYGYTF. Written as DNA, the CDR3 is TGCAGCGTTGGAGGCGGACAGAGGAAAGGGAACTATGGCTACACCTTC.

The chain combines TRBV29-1 with TRBJ1-2; weak D call: TRBD1 (6 bases). Germline lookup yields CDR1 SQVTM and CDR2 ANQGSEA. This CDR3 is built from 12 residues. The ends were cut back, 6 bases at V and 6 bases at J, with 14 bases in the middle. CDR3 amino acids: CSVEGGGNGYTF. DNA of the CDR3: TGCAGCGTAGAGGGGGGGGGAAATGGCTACACCTTC. Together with reference TRBV29-1 and TRBJ1-2, the CDR3 gives the full variable domain: SAVISQKPSRDICQRGTSLTIQCQVDSQVTMMFWYRQQPGQSLTLIATANQGSEATYESGFVIDKFPISRPNLTFSTLTVSNMSPEDSSIYLCSVEGGGNGYTFGSGTRLTVV.

The chain combines TRBV29-1 with TRBJ1-3, with TRBD1 matching over 8 bases. The trim removed 2 bases at V and 0 bases at J, leaving 9 bases unmatched. The CDR3 is made up of 17 amino acids. The germline gives CDR1 SQVTM, CDR2 ANQGSEA. CDR3 sequence reads: CSVERAGGSRSGNTIYF. The CDR3 DNA sequence: TGCAGCGTTGAAAGAGCAGGGGGCTCACGCTCTGGAAACACCATATATTTT.

The rearrangement uses TRBV11-3 and TRBJ2-7; TRBD2 is a possible D gene (6 bases). The germline CDR1 and CDR2 sequences are SGHNT and YENEEA. The CDR3 covers 14 residues. V gave up 5 bases and J gave up 2 bases, with 13 bases separating them. In nucleotides, the CDR3 is TGTGCCAGCAGCCAACCGGGACTTACCTACGAGCAGTACTTC. It codes for CASSQPGLTYEQYF.

The V and J genes are TRBV25-1 and TRBJ2-2, with 10 bases aligning to TRBD1. Germline CDR1 MGHDK, CDR2 SYGVNS. After removal of 4 bases from V and 6 bases from J, the junction contained 5 bases not matched to a gene. The CDR3 consists of 15 residues. The CDR3 DNA reads as TGTGCCAGCAGTGGGGGACAGGGGCTGCCCGGGGAGCTGTTTTTT. It encodes CASSGGQGLPGELFF.

The chain uses TRBV5-6 and TRBJ1-2; 7 bases are shared with TRBD1. Unmatched junction bases numbered 6, after V lost 4 bases and J lost 0 bases. The CDR3 extends over 15 amino acids. Germline assignment: CDR1 SGHDT and CDR2 YYEEEE. The CDR3 sequence is CASSRGQPANYGYTF. CDR3 nucleotide sequence: TGTGCCAGCAGCCGGGGACAGCCGGCTAACTATGGCTACACCTTC.

The chain recombines TRBV10-2 with TRBJ2-4, with TRBD1 identical over 7 bases. The CDR3 is made up of 15 amino acids. CDR1 and CDR2 (germline): WSHSY, SAAADI. V was clipped by 6 bases and J by 0 bases; unmatched bases: 5. The CDR3 reads CASSYGQEAKNIQYF. The CDR3 DNA sequence: TGCGCCAGCAGCTACGGACAGGAAGCCAAAAACATTCAGTACTTC.

This chain connects TRBV7-9 to TRBJ2-3; 10 nucleotides agree with TRBD2. Germline V gives CDR1 SEHNR, CDR2 FQNEAQ (reference sequence). The trim removed 11 bases at V and 6 bases at J, leaving 14 bases unmatched. The CDR3 runs to 15 residues. The CDR3 nucleotides are TGTGCCGACTCACCAAGCGGGGGGGCCAGGGATACGCAGTATTTT. Translated, it gives CADSPSGGARDTQYF.

The CDR3 region is CASSLGTGGQPQHF. In nucleotides, the CDR3 is TGCGCCAGCAGCTTGGGGACAGGGGGTCAGCCCCAGCATTTT. The V gene is TRBV5-1, the J gene TRBJ1-5; 10 bases agree with TRBD1. Trimming at V came to 0 bases and at J to 6 bases, leaving 0 bases not matched to a gene. Germline lookup yields CDR1 SGHRS and CDR2 YFSETQ. This CDR3 comprises 14 residues. Using reference TRBV5-1 and TRBJ1-5 for the parts outside the CDR3, the full variable domain is KAGVTQTPRYLIKTRGQQVTLSCSPISGHRSVSWYQQTPGQGLQFLFEYFSETQRNKGNFPGRFSGRQFSNSRSEMNVSTLELGDSALYLCASSLGTGGQPQHFGDGTRLSIL.

This clone was recorded only once. V is TRBV7-2 and J is TRBJ1-4; 9 positions match TRBD1. J was trimmed by 7 bases and V by 5 bases; bases with no gene match: 5. The germline CDR1 and CDR2 sequences are SGHTA and FQGNSA. CDR3 length equals 14 residues. The chain's CDR3 is CASSLQGAREKLFF. The CDR3 DNA follows: TGTGCCAGCAGCCTACAGGGGGCGCGTGAAAAACTGTTTTTT.

The chain recombines TRBV25-1 with TRBJ2-1; D is perhaps TRBD1 (6 bases). V lost 3 bases to trimming and J lost 12 bases, with 15 bases between them. The CDR3 totals 13 residues. Germline V CDR1 and CDR2: MGHDK, SYGVNS. The CDR3 loop is CASSDVQGFSQFF. The DNA of the CDR3 is TGTGCCAGCAGTGACGTACAGGGTTTCTCGCAGTTCTTC. Filled out from reference TRBV25-1 and TRBJ2-1, the complete variable domain reads EADIYQTPRYLVIGTGKKITLECSQTMGHDKMYWYQQDPGMELHLIHYSYGVNSTEKGDLSSESTVSRIRTEHFPLTLESARPSHTSQYLCASSDVQGFSQFFGPGTRLTVL.